The TCR beta chain described here comes from a study of cytomegalovirus exposure and HLA in healthy donors (dated by TCRdb to the late 2010s). General notes on the study: In an earlier analysis of approximately 640 of the donors, 276 Gb of sequence data and 90 million to 130 million unique TCR beta sequences from about 180 million T cells were reported. The study used immunosequencing to profile the T cell repertoires of around 600 subjects and linked those repertoires to cytomegalovirus serostatus. Typing coverage differed by locus: A, B, C, DRB1 and DQB1 were typed in roughly 620-640 donors, DQA1 in roughly 500, DPA1 in 606, and DPB1 in just under 490. Besides the first cohort of roughly 660 subjects, a separate validation cohort made up of 120 different subjects was used. Rather than using new phenotypic data, the later analysis identified candidate immune exposures from TCR beta sequences and from how often those sequences occurred across donors. HLA typing included class I and class II loci at four-digit resolution. An early release that covered more than 550 HLA-typed donors contained 250 to 350 gigabases of sequencing data and tens of millions of unique TCR sequences. Of the 350 to 450 genotyped donors, 65% to 90% were placed in the genetic ancestry cluster associated with self-reported Caucasian donors. All discovery cohort repertoires had been generated on a single sequencing platform. A later genetic analysis took genome-wide SNP genotypes for about 55% of the roughly 700 donors and used that subset as a discovery cohort. A later analysis re-examined previously published TCR beta repertoires from more than 600 donors and added high-resolution HLA genotyping to investigate patterns of TCR occurrence. The study aimed to test whether signatures of past pathogen exposure could be identified by cataloging public T cell receptors. Roughly five DR-DQ haplotypes were handled as single units for association and clustering because linkage in the cohort was strong. Donor age, sex, ethnicity and CMV serostatus were compiled together with the repertoire data. An earlier analysis of 500 to 650 of the donors applied high-throughput TCR beta sequencing to assess whether each TCR beta V gene segment acted as functional or pseudogenic. Across under 500 genotyped donors of the cohort, an average of about 240,000 unique TCR beta nucleotide sequences per donor were sequenced, and roughly a sixth of those sequences were non-productive. To predict cytomegalovirus infection status, the study brought together high-throughput TCR immunosequencing, statistical association of individual TCRs with disease status, and machine learning.

In total, around 600 healthy bone marrow donors made up the cohort. At the time of sampling, all cohort members were nominally healthy, though unrecorded immune exposures were likely present. The donor was CMV seronegative and was included in the group of under 450 seronegative cohort members. Each donor provided a peripheral blood sample, and peripheral blood mononuclear cells were used for TCR beta sequencing. Genomic DNA was extracted from the blood cell samples with the Qiagen DNeasy Blood Extraction Kit. The protocol used for the library was the immunoSEQ multiplex PCR assay. For the multiplex PCR, a mixture combining 60 forward primers for TCR Vbeta segments and 13 reverse primers for TCR Jbeta segments was used. The CDR3 region of rearranged TCR beta genes was amplified from genomic DNA with a multiplex PCR assay. Amplified TCR beta libraries were sequenced as 87-base-pair reads on the Illumina HiSeq System. The paper's processing steps were these. Across the 670 or so repertoires, a later analysis counted about 81 million unique TCR beta chains, approximately 12 million of which were shared by at least two donors. Raw reads were error-corrected and collapsed into unique sequences with a nearest-neighbor algorithm that merged closely related sequences to remove PCR and sequencing errors. CDR3 sequences were aligned to IMGT reference sequences to assign V, D and J gene segments. For a sequence to be retained, at least a six-nucleotide match to both a V gene segment and a J gene segment was required. Rearrangements were classified as productive when the CDR3 lacked stop codons and remained in frame with V and J, and all other rearrangements were classified as non-productive. Following IMGT convention, CDR3 was defined as the stretch from the second conserved V-encoded cysteine to the conserved J-encoded phenylalanine. The earlier analysis of about 560 of the donors excluded any sequence lacking an unambiguous match to a single V gene segment. An earlier analysis of 587 of the donors classified V segments as functional when productive rearrangements were above 56.7% and as segregating when the standard deviation between donors was above 5%. To diagnose cytomegalovirus status from the catalog of TCR beta chain sequences, a statistical classification framework was built. In a later analysis, TCR nucleotide sequences were compared against IMGT/GENE-DB human TR gene sequences so that V and J genes could be assigned. A later analysis assigned CDR3 sequences and most-parsimonious VDJ recombination scenarios with the TCRdist pipeline. A later analysis defined each TCR beta chain by its CDR3 amino acid sequence plus V-gene family, and excluded reads lacking a unique V-gene family. To address suspected cross-contamination and a sequencing artifact, a later analysis removed several hundred highly shared, low-generation-probability nucleotide sequences. A later analysis calculated a clonal expansion index for each public chain from normalized within-repertoire ranks of inferred template counts. In a later analysis, generation probabilities were computed using a VDJ recombination model fitted to out-of-frame rearrangements, and the results were checked against IGoR. A later analysis scored TCR-TCR, TCR-HLA and TCR-CMV co-occurrence with hypergeometric tests, applying a repertoire-size bias correction to TCR pairs. To estimate false discovery rates, a later analysis permuted the HLA or CMV assignments 20 times. In a later analysis, co-occurring TCRs were grouped using DBSCAN, with TCRdist sequence similarity added in when clustering inside HLA-allele-positive subsets. Co-occurrence clustering excluded repertoires with fewer than 30,000 or more than 120,000 public chains, plus five with anomalous nucleotide sharing. TCRdb re-hosts the immuneACCESS table, in-frame sequences only. Its copies lack some clones; in the studies checked, an unresolved V gene accounts for under half of them, and the cause for the rest is not known. The V and J calls and the clone size are those of that table, but D and trimming were determined from the DNA. Present in this sample are roughly 120,000 clones, 78% of which were seen just once. Around 3.9% of the sample rests with the top ten.

On the study overall, not on this receptor specifically: Because counts were too low, fewer than 20 rarely observed V segments, including chromosome 9 orphons, were excluded from the earlier analysis of around 640 of the donors. Several of the top co-occurrence clusters appeared to be linked to parvovirus B19, influenza, CMV and Epstein-Barr virus, according to a later analysis. It was suggested by the authors that the approach could potentially be generalized to other disease states and immunological phenotypes. Because the 87-base-pair reads could not distinguish some IMGT-functional V segments, including TRBV6-2 and TRBV6-3, those segments were excluded. When HLA alleles, especially DR and DQ, strongly co-occurred, TCR associations were difficult to assign to individual alleles. While some public TCRs were present in many individuals, most TCR sequences turned up only very rarely across donors. In a later analysis, HLA-associated TCR beta chains were found to be more clonally expanded and to have lower generation probabilities than equally common non-associated chains. Specific HLA alleles were associated with around 18,000 TCR beta sequences at a false discovery rate of 0.05 in a later analysis. The study gave a list of 150 to 200 TCR beta chains associated with cytomegalovirus. The classifier was reported to diagnose cytomegalovirus status with high specificity and sensitivity in both the original cohort and the validation cohort. The only immune exposure information available for the cohort was CMV serostatus. A later genetic analysis associated a missense DCLRE1C variant with V-gene and J-gene trimming of TCR beta chains, and an independent cohort replicated the association. Correlated functional status among segregating V segments might reflect linkage disequilibrium, but an unknown experimental factor could not be ruled out. A later analysis found that most CMV-associated TCR beta chains appeared HLA-restricted, with HLA associations seemingly driven largely by CMV exposure. Roughly uniform sequencing depth across donors was assumed in presence/absence analyses, although this assumption may not hold. The sequencing pipeline was judged likely to have produced a cluster of highly shared sequence variants as a technical artifact. A further reported finding was that TCR beta sequences accurately predicted the HLA-A and HLA-B alleles for most subjects in the first cohort. The cohort was sequenced for TCR beta chains only, and without alpha or paired-chain data the features that could be detected were limited. According to a later genetic analysis, donors in an Asian-associated ancestry cluster had fewer N-insertions in productive TCRs than the approximately 650-donor mean. In vitro tests confirmed that three of the cytomegalovirus-associated TCR beta chains recognize cytomegalovirus antigens. In an earlier analysis of some 640 of the donors, most TCR beta V segments were observed in productive rearrangements about 87% or about 30% of the time, broadly matching IMGT annotations. Because HLA typing was missing for some donors at each locus, association tests included only the typed subset. According to a later analysis, TCR association rates differed among HLA loci, with DRB1 alleles showing the most associated TCRs and HLA-C alleles showing the fewest.

In the germline V gene, CDR1 corresponds to SQVTM and CDR2 to ANQGSEA. V lost 6 bases and J lost 5 bases, and the count of bases not matched to a germline gene is 5. The CDR3 measures 12 amino acids from cysteine to phenylalanine. Solely the CDR3 DNA is kept, with 36 bases framed from the first base. On this clone itself: Its antigen remains unidentified. Qualities for individual bases were not recorded, and no much larger clone is one base off.

The sequence was obtained from a man between 40 and 49 years old in good health and CMV-seronegative. Sequenced: PBMCs. The sequence joins TRBV29-1 to TRBJ2-5, with 8 middle bases fitting TRBD1. CDR3 protein: CSVLTGDETQYF. The DNA is as follows: TGCAGCGTGTTGACAGGGGATGAGACCCAGTACTTC.